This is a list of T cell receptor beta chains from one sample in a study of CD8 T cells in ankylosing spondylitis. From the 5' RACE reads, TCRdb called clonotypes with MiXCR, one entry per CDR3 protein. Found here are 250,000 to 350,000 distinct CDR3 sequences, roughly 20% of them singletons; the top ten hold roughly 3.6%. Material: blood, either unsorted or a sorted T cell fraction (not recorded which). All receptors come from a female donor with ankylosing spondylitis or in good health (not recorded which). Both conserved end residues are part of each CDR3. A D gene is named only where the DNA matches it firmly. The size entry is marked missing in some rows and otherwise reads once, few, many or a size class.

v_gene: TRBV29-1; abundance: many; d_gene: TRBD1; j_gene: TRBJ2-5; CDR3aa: CSAAGQGNRETQYF; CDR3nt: TGCAGCGCCGCGGGACAGGGGAATCGAGAGACCCAGTACTTC
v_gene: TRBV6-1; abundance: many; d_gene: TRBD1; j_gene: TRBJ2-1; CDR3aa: CASSLRQGANEQFF; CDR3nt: TGTGCCAGCAGTCTTCGACAGGGGGCCAATGAGCAGTTCTTC
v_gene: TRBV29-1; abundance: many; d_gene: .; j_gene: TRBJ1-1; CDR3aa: CSVRSGTTEAFF; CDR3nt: TGCAGCGTTAGGTCAGGGACGACTGAAGCTTTCTTT
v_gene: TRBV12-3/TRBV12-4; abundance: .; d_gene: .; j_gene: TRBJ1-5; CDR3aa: CASSPRRASNQPQHF; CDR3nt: TGTGCCAGCAGTCCCAGACGGGCATCGAATCAGCCCCAGCATTTT
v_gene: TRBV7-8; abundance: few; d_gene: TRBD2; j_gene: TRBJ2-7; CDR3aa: CASSLVGRERSNEQYF; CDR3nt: TGTGCCAGCAGCTTAGTGGGGCGGGAGAGGTCCAACGAGCAGTACTTC
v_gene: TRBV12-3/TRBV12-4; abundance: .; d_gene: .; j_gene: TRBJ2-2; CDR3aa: CASSSGSRKTGELFF; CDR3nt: TGTGCCAGCAGTTCCGGGTCGAGGAAAACCGGGGAGCTGTTTTTT
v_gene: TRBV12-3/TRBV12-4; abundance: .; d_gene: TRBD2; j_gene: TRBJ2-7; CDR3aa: CASRAGVSSYEQYF; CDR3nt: TGTGCCAGCAGGGCGGGAGTGTCATCCTACGAGCAGTACTTC
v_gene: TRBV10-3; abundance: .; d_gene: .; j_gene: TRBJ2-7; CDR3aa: CAISETVYEQYF; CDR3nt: TGTGCCATCAGTGAGACAGTCTACGAGCAGTACTTC
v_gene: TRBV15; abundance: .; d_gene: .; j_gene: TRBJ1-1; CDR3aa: CATSREGVSEAFF; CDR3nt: TGTGCCACCAGCAGAGAGGGGGTCTCTGAAGCTTTCTTT
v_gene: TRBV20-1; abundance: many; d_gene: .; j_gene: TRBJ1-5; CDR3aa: CSASSVQLGQPQHF; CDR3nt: TGCAGTGCTAGTTCGGTTCAACTTGGTCAGCCCCAGCATTTT
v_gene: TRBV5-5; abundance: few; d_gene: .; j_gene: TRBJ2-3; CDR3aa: CASSLVSGSTDTQYF; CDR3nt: TGTGCCAGCAGCTTGGTATCAGGGAGCACAGATACGCAGTATTTT
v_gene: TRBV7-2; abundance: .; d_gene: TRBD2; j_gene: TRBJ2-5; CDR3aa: CASSSGLAGVGTQYF; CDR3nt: TGTGCCAGCAGCTCCGGACTAGCGGGAGTTGGGACCCAGTACTTC
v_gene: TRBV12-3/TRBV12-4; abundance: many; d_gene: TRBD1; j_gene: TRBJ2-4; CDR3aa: CASSLGQSLAKNIQYF; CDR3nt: TGTGCCAGCAGTTTGGGACAGAGTTTAGCCAAAAACATTCAGTACTTC
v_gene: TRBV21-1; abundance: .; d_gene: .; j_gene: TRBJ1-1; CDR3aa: CASSNRQGRNEAFF; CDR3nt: TGTGCCAGCAGCAACCGACAGGGGCGTAATGAAGCTTTCTTT
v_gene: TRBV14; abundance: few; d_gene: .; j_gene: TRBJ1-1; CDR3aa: CASSQSSNTEAFF; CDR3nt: TGTGCCAGCAGCCAAAGCTCGAACACTGAAGCTTTCTTT
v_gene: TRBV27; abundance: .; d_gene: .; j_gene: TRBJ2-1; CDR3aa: CASSSNLLNEQFF; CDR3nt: TGTGCCAGCAGTTCTAACCTCCTAAATGAGCAGTTCTTC
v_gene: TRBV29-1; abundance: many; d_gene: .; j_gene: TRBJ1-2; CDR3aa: CSVGRDGYTF; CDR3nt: TGCAGCGTTGGTCGTGATGGCTACACCTTC
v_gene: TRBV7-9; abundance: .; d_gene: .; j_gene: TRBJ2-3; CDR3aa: CASSLSSVSTDTQYF; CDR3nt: TGTGCCAGCAGCTTATCAAGTGTTAGCACAGATACGCAGTATTTT